The text below deals with one TCR beta chain. The specificity of this receptor is unknown. There are no base qualities to consult, and no much larger clone falls within one base. In the germline V gene, CDR1 corresponds to MRHNA and CDR2 to SNTAGT. The junction shows trimming of 6 bases on V and 2 bases on J, plus 15 bases between the germline ends. The CDR3 sequence holds 15 residues, the cysteine and phenylalanine included. The retained sequence is limited to the CDR3, 45 bases, with the frame set at the first base. This sample is drawn from a study of shared clonotypes between healthy human individuals (dated by TCRdb to the early 2020s). Some background on the complete study: A couple of women and a few men aged 18 to 49 years were included in the cohort. Per donor, three plates each were used for CD4 naive and CD4 memory, two for CD8 naive, and one for CD8 memory. The study deeply sequenced blood TCR repertoires of roughly five healthy adults to estimate repertoire size and the extent of clonotype sharing between individuals. To increase sequencing depth and limit assay-specific biases, different laboratories used diverse techniques to prepare libraries and sequence TCR repertoires. Leukapheresis yielded between about 0.94 and 10 billion PBMCs per donor.

Using the deep immunoSEQ assay, multiplex PCR amplified TCR CDR3 regions from genomic DNA. Extracted genomic DNA from each cell subset was spread evenly across all wells of several immunoSEQ 96-well plates, with each plate serving as a replicate. For sorted subsets, approximately 190 ng of genomic DNA, equivalent to tens of thousands of T cell genomes, went into each replicate PCR. Purified libraries were quantified with a Qubit 3.0 fluorometer, sized on a Bioanalyzer 2100, and re-quantified with the KAPA Library Quantification kit. A separate single-read 150-cycle Illumina NextSeq 550 flow cell was used to sequence each immunoSEQ 96-well plate. The source study handled its data this way. The immunoSEQ output contained only junctional sequences without quality scores, so filtering could not match that applied to full-length reads. Sequences were annotated with PyIR, a Python wrapper for IgBLAST v1.9, using IMGT germline references to assign V/J genes and CDR3. Reads were filtered out if the reads had weak V/J assignments (E-value above 1e-6), no CDR3, stop codons, out-of-frame junctions, or ambiguous translated residues. A V3J clonotype was defined by an identical inferred V gene, J gene, and CDR3 amino acid sequence. Percentage overlap between repertoires was computed as shared unique clonotypes divided by the size of the smaller repertoire. Three approaches were used to assess repertoire richness: RTK rarefaction, the Chao1 estimator, and Recon v2.1 estimates of unobserved clonotypes. For all TCRbeta clonotypes obtained by the gDNA method from several donors, generation probabilities were computed with OLGA. TCRdb mirrors the immuneACCESS table, restricted to in-frame sequences. Some clones are absent from its copies; in checked studies, under half trace to an unresolved V gene, and the reason for the others is unknown. V and J calls and clone size follow that table, whereas D and trimming were derived from the DNA. Here the sample has approximately 740,000 clones; roughly 70% occur a single time. The leading ten clones occupy under 2% of the sample.

The donors were healthy, HIV-negative adults with no recently reported acute infections or vaccinations. Only Caucasian adults living in Nashville, Tennessee, USA were represented among the donors. CD4+ T cells were enriched by magnetic negative selection, after which naive cells were positively selected on CD45RA and the negative fraction was taken as the memory subset. Blood was obtained by leukapheresis, after which PBMCs were separated by Ficoll-Histopaque density gradient centrifugation and cryopreserved in liquid nitrogen vapor phase. Analytical flow cytometry was used to check the purity and quantity of each magnetically sorted T cell population. Each sorted fraction had its genomic DNA isolated and then quantified by UV absorbance on a Nanodrop 2000c. Broad study findings and their caveats: Sampling was limited to blood, and TCR repertoires in tissue likely differ from TCR repertoires in blood. Around 5% of naive CD4, 3.5% of naive CD8, 2.3% of memory CD4, and over 0.35% of memory CD8 clonotypes were shared across a few donors. Even with the large sequencing depth, rarefaction of the sorted-subset datasets indicated that sequencing was incomplete. Clonotypes shared by all four sorted-subset donors showed higher generation probabilities than non-shared clonotypes. The small number of donors limited the genetic and exposure-history diversity represented. Pairwise subsampling indicated that sequencing depth was expected to affect the degree of clonotype sharing among donors. Estimated clonotype richness was generally larger for naive than for memory subsets.

The specimen sequenced was memory CD4+ T cells sorted from blood. The intended sense of this specimen's cell subset or site label: CD45RA-negative fraction. The sequence was collected from a young woman in good health. Recombination joined TRBV6-4 with TRBJ2-3, and perhaps TRBD2 as D gene, on 5 matching bases. The bases are TGTGCCAGCAGCCAGAGCGGAATGCCCACAGATACGCAGTATTTT. Its amino acids are CASSQSGMPTDTQYF.